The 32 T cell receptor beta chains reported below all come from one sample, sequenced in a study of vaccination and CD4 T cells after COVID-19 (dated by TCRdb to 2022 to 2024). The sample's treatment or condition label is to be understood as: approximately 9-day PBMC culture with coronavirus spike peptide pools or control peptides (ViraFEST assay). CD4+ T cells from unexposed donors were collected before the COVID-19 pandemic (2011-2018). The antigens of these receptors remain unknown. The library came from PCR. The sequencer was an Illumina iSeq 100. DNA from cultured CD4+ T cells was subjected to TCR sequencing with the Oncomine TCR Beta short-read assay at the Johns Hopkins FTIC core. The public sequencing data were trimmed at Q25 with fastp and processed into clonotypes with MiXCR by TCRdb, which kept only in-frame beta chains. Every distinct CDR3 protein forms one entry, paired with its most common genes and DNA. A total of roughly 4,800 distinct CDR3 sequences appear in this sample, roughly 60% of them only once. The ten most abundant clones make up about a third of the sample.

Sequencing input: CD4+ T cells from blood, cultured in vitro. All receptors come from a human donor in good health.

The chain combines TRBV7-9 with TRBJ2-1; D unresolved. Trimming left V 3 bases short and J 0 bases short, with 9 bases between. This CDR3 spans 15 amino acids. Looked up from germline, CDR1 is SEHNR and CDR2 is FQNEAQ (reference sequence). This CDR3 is CASSFKGSSYNEQFF. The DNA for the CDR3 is TGTGCCAGCAGCTTTAAGGGTAGCTCCTACAATGAGCAGTTCTTC.

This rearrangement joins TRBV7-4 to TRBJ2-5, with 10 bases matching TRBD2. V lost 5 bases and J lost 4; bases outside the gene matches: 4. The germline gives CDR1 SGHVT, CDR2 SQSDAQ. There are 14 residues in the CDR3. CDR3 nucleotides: TGTGCCAGCAGCGCCCTAGCGGGAGTAGAGACCCAGTACTTC. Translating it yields CASSALAGVETQYF.

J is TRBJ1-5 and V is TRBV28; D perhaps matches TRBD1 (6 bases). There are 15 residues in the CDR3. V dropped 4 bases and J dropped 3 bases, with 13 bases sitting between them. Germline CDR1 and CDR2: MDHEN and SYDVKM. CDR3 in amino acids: CASSSNRAPNQPQHF. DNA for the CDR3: TGTGCCAGCAGTTCCAACAGGGCCCCCAATCAGCCCCAGCATTTT.

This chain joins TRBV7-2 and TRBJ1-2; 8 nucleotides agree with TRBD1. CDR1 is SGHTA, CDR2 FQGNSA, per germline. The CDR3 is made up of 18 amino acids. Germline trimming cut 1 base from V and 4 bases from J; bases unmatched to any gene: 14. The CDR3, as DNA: TGTGCCAGCAGCTTAGTAGTTGGACAGGGCGTCAAGAGCTATGGCTACACCTTC. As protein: CASSLVVGQGVKSYGYTF.

The CDR3 region is CASSRGLATNEQFF. The CDR3 region has the DNA TGTGCCAGCAGTCGGGGACTAGCGACGAATGAGCAGTTCTTC. The chain employs TRBV7-2 and TRBJ2-1; 10 positions match TRBD2. The germline gives CDR1 SGHTA, CDR2 FQGNSA. This CDR3 is built from 14 residues. V was pared by 6 bases and J by 7 bases, with 6 bases of the junction left unmatched. Supplemented by reference TRBV7-2 and TRBJ2-1, the full variable domain reads GAGVSQSPSNKVTEKGKDVELRCDPISGHTALYWYRQSLGQGLEFLIYFQGNSAPDKSGLPSDRFSAERTGGSVSTLTIQRTQQEDSAVYLCASSRGLATNEQFFGPGTRLTVL.

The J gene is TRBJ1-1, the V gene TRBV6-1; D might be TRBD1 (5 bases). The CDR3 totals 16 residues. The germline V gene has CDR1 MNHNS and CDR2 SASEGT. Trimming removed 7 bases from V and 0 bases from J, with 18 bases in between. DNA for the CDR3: TGTGCCAGCATCCGATCTTCTGGGGGGTTGAACACTGAAGCTTTCTTT. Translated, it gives CASIRSSGGLNTEAFF.

Written as DNA, the CDR3 is TGTGCCAGCACCCTCAGGGGCAACTATGGCTACACCTTC. Protein sequence: CASTLRGNYGYTF. The V and J genes are TRBV2 and TRBJ1-2; possibly TRBD1 for D (6 bases). Germline loops: CDR1 SNHLY, CDR2 FYNNEI. Trimming shortened V by 7 bases and J by 2 bases, and 11 bases separated the two germline ends. The CDR3 consists of 13 residues.

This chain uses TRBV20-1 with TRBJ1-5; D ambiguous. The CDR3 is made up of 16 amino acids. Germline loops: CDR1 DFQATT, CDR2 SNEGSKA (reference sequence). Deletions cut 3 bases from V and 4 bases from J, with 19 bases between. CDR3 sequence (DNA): TGCAGTGCTAGTCGAGGACTGCCCAAGGAGAATCAGCCCCAGCATTTT. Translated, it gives CSASRGLPKENQPQHF.

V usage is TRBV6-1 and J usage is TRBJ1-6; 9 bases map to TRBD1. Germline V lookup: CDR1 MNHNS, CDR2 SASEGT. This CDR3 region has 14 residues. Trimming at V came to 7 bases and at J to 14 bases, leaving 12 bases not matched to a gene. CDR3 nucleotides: TGTGCCAGCACAGGACAGGGGAAATCTGGGACCCTCCACTTT. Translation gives CASTGQGKSGTLHF.

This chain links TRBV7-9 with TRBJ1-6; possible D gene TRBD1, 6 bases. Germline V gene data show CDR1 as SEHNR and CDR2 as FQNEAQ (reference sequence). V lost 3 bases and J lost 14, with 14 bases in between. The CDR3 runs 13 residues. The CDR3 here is CASSLGGQGSLHF. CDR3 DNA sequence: TGTGCCAGCAGCTTGGGGGGCCAAGGATCCCTCCACTTT.

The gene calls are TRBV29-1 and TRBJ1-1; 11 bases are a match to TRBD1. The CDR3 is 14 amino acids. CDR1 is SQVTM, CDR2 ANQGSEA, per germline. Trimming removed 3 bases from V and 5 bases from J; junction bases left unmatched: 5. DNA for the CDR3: TGCAGCGTTGAGGTGGGGACAGGGGGGACTGAAGCTTTCTTT. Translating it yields CSVEVGTGGTEAFF. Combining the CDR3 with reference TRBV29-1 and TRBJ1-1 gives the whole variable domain SAVISQKPSRDICQRGTSLTIQCQVDSQVTMMFWYRQQPGQSLTLIATANQGSEATYESGFVIDKFPISRPNLTFSTLTVSNMSPEDSSIYLCSVEVGTGGTEAFFGQGTRLTVV.

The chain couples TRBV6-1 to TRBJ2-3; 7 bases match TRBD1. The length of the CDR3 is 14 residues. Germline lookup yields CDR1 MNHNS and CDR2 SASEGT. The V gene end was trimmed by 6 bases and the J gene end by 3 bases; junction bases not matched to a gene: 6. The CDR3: CASRRDSRTDTQYF. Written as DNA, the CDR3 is TGTGCCAGCAGACGGGACAGTCGTACAGATACGCAGTATTTT.

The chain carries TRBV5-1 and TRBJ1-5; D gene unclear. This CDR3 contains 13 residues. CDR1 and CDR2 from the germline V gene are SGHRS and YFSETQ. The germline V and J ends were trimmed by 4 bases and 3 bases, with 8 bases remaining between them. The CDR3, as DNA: TGCGCCAGCAGCCCCCTCTACAATCAGCCCCAGCATTTT. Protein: CASSPLYNQPQHF.

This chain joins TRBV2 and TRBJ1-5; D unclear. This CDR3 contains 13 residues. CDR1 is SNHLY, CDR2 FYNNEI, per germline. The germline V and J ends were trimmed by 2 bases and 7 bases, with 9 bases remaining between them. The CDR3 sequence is CASSEQEDQPQHF. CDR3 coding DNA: TGTGCCAGCAGTGAACAGGAGGACCAGCCCCAGCATTTT.

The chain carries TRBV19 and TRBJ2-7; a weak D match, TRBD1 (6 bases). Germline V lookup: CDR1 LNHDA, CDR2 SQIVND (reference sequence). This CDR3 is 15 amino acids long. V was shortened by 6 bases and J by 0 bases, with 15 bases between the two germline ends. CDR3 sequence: CASSISTGHSYEQYF. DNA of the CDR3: TGTGCCAGTAGCATTTCTACGGGACACTCCTACGAGCAGTACTTC.

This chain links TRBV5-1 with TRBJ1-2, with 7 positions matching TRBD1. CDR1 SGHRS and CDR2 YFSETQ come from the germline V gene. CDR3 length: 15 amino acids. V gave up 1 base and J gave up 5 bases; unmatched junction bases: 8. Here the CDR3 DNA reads TGCGCCAGCAGCTTGTCTCAGGGGGTCGGGTATGGCTACACCTTC. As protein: CASSLSQGVGYGYTF. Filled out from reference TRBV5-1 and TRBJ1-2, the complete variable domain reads KAGVTQTPRYLIKTRGQQVTLSCSPISGHRSVSWYQQTPGQGLQFLFEYFSETQRNKGNFPGRFSGRQFSNSRSEMNVSTLELGDSALYLCASSLSQGVGYGYTFGSGTRLTVV.

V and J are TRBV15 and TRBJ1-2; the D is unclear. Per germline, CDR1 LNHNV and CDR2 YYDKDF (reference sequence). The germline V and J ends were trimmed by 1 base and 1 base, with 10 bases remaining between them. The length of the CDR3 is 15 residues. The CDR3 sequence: CATSRVVGSNYGYTF. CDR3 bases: TGTGCCACCAGCAGAGTGGTGGGCAGTAACTATGGCTACACCTTC. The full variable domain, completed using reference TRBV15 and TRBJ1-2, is DAMVIQNPRYQVTQFGKPVTLSCSQTLNHNVMYWYQQKSSQAPKLLFHYYDKDFNNEADTPDNFQSRRPNTSFCFLDIRSPGLGDTAMYLCATSRVVGSNYGYTFGSGTRLTVV.

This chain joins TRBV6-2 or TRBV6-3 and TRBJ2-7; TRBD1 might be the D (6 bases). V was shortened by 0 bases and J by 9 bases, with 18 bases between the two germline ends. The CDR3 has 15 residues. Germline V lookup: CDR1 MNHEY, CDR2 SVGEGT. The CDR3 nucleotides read TGTGCCAGCAGTTACTCGACAGGCCCCAAAGGCGGGCAGTACTTC. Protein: CASSYSTGPKGGQYF.

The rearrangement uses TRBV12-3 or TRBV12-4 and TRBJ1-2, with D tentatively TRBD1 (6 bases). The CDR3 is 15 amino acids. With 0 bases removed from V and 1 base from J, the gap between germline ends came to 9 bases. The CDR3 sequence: CASSLAGQYNYGYTF. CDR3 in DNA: TGTGCCAGCAGTTTAGCCGGACAGTATAACTATGGCTACACCTTC.

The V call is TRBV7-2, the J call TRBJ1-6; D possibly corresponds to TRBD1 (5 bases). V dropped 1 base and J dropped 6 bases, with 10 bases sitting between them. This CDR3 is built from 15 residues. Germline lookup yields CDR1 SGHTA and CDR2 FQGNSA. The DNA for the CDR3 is TGTGCCAGCAGCTTAGAAATGGGACCTAATTCACCCCTCCACTTT. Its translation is CASSLEMGPNSPLHF.

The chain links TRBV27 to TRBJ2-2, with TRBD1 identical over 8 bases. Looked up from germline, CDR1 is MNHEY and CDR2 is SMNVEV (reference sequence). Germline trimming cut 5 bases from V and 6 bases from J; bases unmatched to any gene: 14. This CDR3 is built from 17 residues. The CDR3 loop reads CASSPRLRGRFAGELFF. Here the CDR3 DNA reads TGTGCCAGCAGTCCTCGACTCAGGGGGCGCTTTGCCGGGGAGCTGTTTTTT.

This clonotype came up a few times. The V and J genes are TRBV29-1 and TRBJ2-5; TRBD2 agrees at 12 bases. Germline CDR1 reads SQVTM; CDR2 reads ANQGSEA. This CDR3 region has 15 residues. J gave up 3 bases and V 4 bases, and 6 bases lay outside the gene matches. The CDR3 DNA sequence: TGCAGCGTTGGAGAGCTAGCGGGGGGGAAAGAGACCCAGTACTTC. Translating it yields CSVGELAGGKETQYF.

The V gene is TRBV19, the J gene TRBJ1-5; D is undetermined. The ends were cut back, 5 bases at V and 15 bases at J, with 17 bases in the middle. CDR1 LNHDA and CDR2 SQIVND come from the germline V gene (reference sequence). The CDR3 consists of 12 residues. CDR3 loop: CASSPGPLNRHF. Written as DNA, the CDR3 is TGTGCCAGTAGTCCCGGACCCCTTAATAGGCATTTT.

DNA of the CDR3: TGTGCCACCAGTGGAGGGGGTACGCAGTATTTT. Encoded protein: CATSGGGTQYF. V and J are TRBV24-1 and TRBJ2-3; TRBD1 is a possible D gene (6 bases). The CDR3 runs 11 residues. The germline gives CDR1 KGHDR, CDR2 SFDVKD. Trimming pared 5 bases from V and 8 bases from J, leaving 7 bases between.

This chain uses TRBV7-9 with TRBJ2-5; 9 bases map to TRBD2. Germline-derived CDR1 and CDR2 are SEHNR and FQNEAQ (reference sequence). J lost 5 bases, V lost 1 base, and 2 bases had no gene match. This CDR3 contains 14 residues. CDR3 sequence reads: CASSLVTSGETQYF. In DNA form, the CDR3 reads TGTGCCAGCAGCTTAGTGACTAGCGGTGAGACCCAGTACTTC.

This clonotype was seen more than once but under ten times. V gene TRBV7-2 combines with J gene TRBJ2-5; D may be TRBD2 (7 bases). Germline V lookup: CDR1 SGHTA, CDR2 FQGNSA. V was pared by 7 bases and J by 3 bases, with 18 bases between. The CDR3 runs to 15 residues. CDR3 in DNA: TGTGCCAGCACCCCAAGGGGGGGGGGCAAAGAGACCCAGTACTTC. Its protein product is CASTPRGGGKETQYF.

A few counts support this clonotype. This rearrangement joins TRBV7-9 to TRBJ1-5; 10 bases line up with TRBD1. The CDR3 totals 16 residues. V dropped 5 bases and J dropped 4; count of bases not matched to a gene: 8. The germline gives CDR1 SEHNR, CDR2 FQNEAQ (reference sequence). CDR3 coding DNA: TGTGCCAGCAGCCACGAACCGGGACAGGGGAATCAGCCCCAGCATTTT. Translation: CASSHEPGQGNQPQHF.

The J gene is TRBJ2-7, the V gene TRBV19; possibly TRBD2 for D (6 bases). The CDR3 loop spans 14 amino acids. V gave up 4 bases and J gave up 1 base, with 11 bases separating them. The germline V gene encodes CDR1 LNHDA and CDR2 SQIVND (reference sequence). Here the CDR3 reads CASSNPGRSYEQYF. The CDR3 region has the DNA TGTGCCAGTAGTAACCCGGGGAGGTCCTACGAGCAGTACTTC.

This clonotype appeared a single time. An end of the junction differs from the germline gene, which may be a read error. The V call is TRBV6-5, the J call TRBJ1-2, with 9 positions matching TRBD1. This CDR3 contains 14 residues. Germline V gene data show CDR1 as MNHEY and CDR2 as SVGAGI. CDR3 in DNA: TGTGCCAGCAGTTACGCCGGGACAGGGAGTGGCCACACCTTC. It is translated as CASSYAGTGSGHTF.

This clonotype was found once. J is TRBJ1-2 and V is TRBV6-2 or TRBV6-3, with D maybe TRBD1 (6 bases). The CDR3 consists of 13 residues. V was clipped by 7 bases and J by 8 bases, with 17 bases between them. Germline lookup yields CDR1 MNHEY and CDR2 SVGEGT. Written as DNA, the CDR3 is TGTGCCAGCAACTCCGGGACAATGGCCGGCTACACCTTC. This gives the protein CASNSGTMAGYTF.

CDR3 nucleotide sequence: TGTGCCAGCAGCTTAGCAGGGGAATATAGCTATGGCTACACCTTC. Translated, it gives CASSLAGEYSYGYTF. This chain uses TRBV5-4 with TRBJ1-2, with D possibly TRBD1 on 6 matching bases. This CDR3 has 15 amino acids. Germline assignment: CDR1 SGHNT and CDR2 YYREEE (reference sequence). V was clipped by 2 bases and J by 4 bases, with 15 bases between them.

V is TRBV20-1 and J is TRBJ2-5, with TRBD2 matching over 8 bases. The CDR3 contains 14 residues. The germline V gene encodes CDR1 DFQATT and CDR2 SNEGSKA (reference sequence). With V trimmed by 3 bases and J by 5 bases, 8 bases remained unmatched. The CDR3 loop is CSASTSGRGETQYF. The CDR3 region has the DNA TGCAGTGCTAGTACCAGCGGGAGAGGGGAGACCCAGTACTTC.